A selection of T cell receptor beta chains follows, all from one sample in a study of cytotoxic CD8 clonotypes in ibrutinib-treated CLL. Method: immunoSEQ multiplex PCR; TCRdb's copy keeps in-frame clones and lacks some. The data contain 150,000 or so clones, approximately 85% of them singletons. Source: PBMCs, taken after 24 months of ibrutinib treatment. The receptors derive from a human donor with chronic lymphocytic leukemia. Both conserved end residues are part of each CDR3. Fields, in order: J gene, D gene, clone size, V gene, CDR3 protein, CDR3 DNA. The D gene is left open where the match is weak. Clone size is shown for a subset of rows, as once, few, many or a class of expanded clone.

j_call: TRBJ1-3
d_call: -
clone_size: -
v_call: TRBV7-2
cdr3_aa: CASSLGGTAGNTIYF
cdr3_nt: TGTGCCAGCAGCTTAGGAGGGACGGCCGGAAACACCATATATTTT

j_call: TRBJ2-7
d_call: -
clone_size: -
v_call: TRBV5-1
cdr3_aa: CASSYGERVQAYEQYF
cdr3_nt: TGCGCCAGCAGCTACGGAGAGCGGGTACAAGCCTACGAGCAGTACTTC

j_call: TRBJ2-5
d_call: -
clone_size: -
v_call: TRBV7-9
cdr3_aa: CASSFSLSEETQYF
cdr3_nt: TGTGCCAGCAGCTTTTCGCTCAGCGAAGAGACCCAGTACTTC

j_call: TRBJ2-2
d_call: -
clone_size: -
v_call: TRBV18
cdr3_aa: CASPQGNTGELFF
cdr3_nt: TGTGCCAGCCCACAGGGTAACACCGGGGAGCTGTTTTTT

j_call: TRBJ2-2
d_call: -
clone_size: -
v_call: TRBV28
cdr3_aa: CASSLVGGTGELFF
cdr3_nt: TGTGCCAGCAGTTTAGTCGGGGGCACCGGGGAGCTGTTTTTT

j_call: TRBJ1-1
d_call: TRBD1
clone_size: once
v_call: TRBV16
cdr3_aa: CASSPSDRALNTEAFF
cdr3_nt: TGTGCCAGCAGCCCCTCTGACAGGGCCTTGAACACTGAAGCTTTCTTT

j_call: TRBJ2-1
d_call: -
clone_size: -
v_call: TRBV7-2
cdr3_aa: CASSLKDEQFF
cdr3_nt: TGTGCCAGCAGCTTAAAGGATGAGCAGTTCTTC

j_call: TRBJ1-1
d_call: -
clone_size: -
v_call: TRBV7-9
cdr3_aa: CASSLKYENTEAFF
cdr3_nt: TGTGCCAGCAGCTTAAAGTACGAGAACACTGAAGCTTTCTTT

j_call: TRBJ2-1
d_call: TRBD2
clone_size: -
v_call: TRBV27
cdr3_aa: CASSSPRLAANEQFF
cdr3_nt: TGTGCCAGCAGTTCCCCCCGACTAGCGGCAAATGAGCAGTTCTTC

j_call: TRBJ2-3
d_call: -
clone_size: once
v_call: TRBV19
cdr3_aa: CASSIVPRQVTDTQYF
cdr3_nt: TGTGCCAGTAGTATAGTCCCCCGACAAGTCACAGATACGCAGTATTTT

j_call: TRBJ1-2
d_call: -
clone_size: -
v_call: TRBV4-3
cdr3_aa: CASSQVSRTGYTF
cdr3_nt: TGCGCCAGCAGCCAAGTGTCCAGGACTGGCTACACCTTC

j_call: TRBJ2-7
d_call: -
clone_size: -
v_call: TRBV29-1
cdr3_aa: CSVGLERGDYEQYF
cdr3_nt: TGCAGCGTTGGGCTGGAGAGAGGGGACTACGAGCAGTACTTC

j_call: TRBJ2-1
d_call: -
clone_size: -
v_call: TRBV7-3
cdr3_aa: CASGRTDNNEQFF
cdr3_nt: TGTGCCAGCGGGCGGACAGACAACAATGAGCAGTTCTTC

j_call: TRBJ1-1
d_call: -
clone_size: -
v_call: TRBV10-3
cdr3_aa: CAISERIGGGGSEAFF
cdr3_nt: TGTGCCATCAGTGAGAGAATAGGAGGAGGCGGTTCTGAAGCTTTCTTT

j_call: TRBJ2-2
d_call: TRBD2
clone_size: few
v_call: TRBV4-2
cdr3_aa: CASSRTSGDYGELFF
cdr3_nt: TGTGCCAGCAGCCGGACTAGCGGAGACTACGGGGAGCTGTTTTTT

j_call: TRBJ1-2
d_call: -
clone_size: -
v_call: TRBV30
cdr3_aa: CAWTLQGWVQRYGYTF
cdr3_nt: TGTGCCTGGACCCTGCAGGGTTGGGTCCAACGCTATGGCTACACCTTC

j_call: TRBJ2-2
d_call: -
clone_size: -
v_call: TRBV2
cdr3_aa: CASSGTTNTGELFF
cdr3_nt: TGTGCCAGCAGTGGGACAACGAACACCGGGGAGCTGTTTTTT

j_call: TRBJ1-1
d_call: -
clone_size: few
v_call: TRBV30
cdr3_aa: CAWSDGNTEAFF
cdr3_nt: TGTGCCTGGAGTGACGGGAACACTGAAGCTTTCTTT

j_call: TRBJ2-5
d_call: TRBD2
clone_size: -
v_call: TRBV28
cdr3_aa: CASRNGLAGEQETQYF
cdr3_nt: TGTGCCAGCAGAAACGGACTAGCGGGAGAGCAAGAGACCCAGTACTTC

j_call: TRBJ1-6
d_call: -
clone_size: -
v_call: TRBV2
cdr3_aa: CASSNRGGHNSPLHF
cdr3_nt: TGTGCCAGCAGTAATAGGGGGGGGCATAATTCACCCCTCCACTTT

j_call: TRBJ1-2
d_call: TRBD1
clone_size: -
v_call: TRBV7-8
cdr3_aa: CASSFLQGADGYTF
cdr3_nt: TGTGCCAGCAGCTTTTTACAGGGGGCGGACGGCTACACCTTC

j_call: TRBJ2-5
d_call: TRBD2
clone_size: -
v_call: TRBV18
cdr3_aa: CASSPRRGLGQETQYF
cdr3_nt: TGTGCCAGCTCACCACGGCGGGGGTTAGGTCAAGAGACCCAGTACTTC

j_call: TRBJ2-3
d_call: -
clone_size: -
v_call: TRBV6-1
cdr3_aa: CASSASGGHKGTDTQYF
cdr3_nt: TGTGCCAGCAGTGCCTCCGGCGGCCACAAGGGAACAGATACGCAGTATTTT

j_call: TRBJ2-3
d_call: -
clone_size: -
v_call: TRBV10-3
cdr3_aa: CAIIGGGRGLDTQYF
cdr3_nt: TGTGCCATCATAGGGGGCGGGAGAGGGTTGGATACGCAGTATTTT

j_call: TRBJ1-5
d_call: TRBD1
clone_size: few
v_call: TRBV28
cdr3_aa: CASSYTDRGGQPQHF
cdr3_nt: TGTGCCAGCAGCTATACCGACAGGGGTGGACAGCCCCAGCATTTT

j_call: TRBJ2-1
d_call: -
clone_size: -
v_call: TRBV4-3
cdr3_aa: CASSQDGSIHNEQFF
cdr3_nt: TGCGCCAGCAGCCAAGATGGGTCGATTCACAATGAGCAGTTCTTC

j_call: TRBJ1-4
d_call: -
clone_size: -
v_call: TRBV10-1
cdr3_aa: CASSHRRAGEKLFF
cdr3_nt: TGCGCCAGCAGTCACCGGAGGGCGGGAGAAAAACTGTTTTTT

j_call: TRBJ1-5
d_call: -
clone_size: -
v_call: TRBV6-5
cdr3_aa: CASSYNSAANQPQHF
cdr3_nt: TGTGCCAGCAGTTACAATTCCGCGGCCAATCAGCCCCAGCATTTT

j_call: TRBJ2-7
d_call: TRBD2
clone_size: -
v_call: TRBV7-3
cdr3_aa: CASSLTSGSTYEQYF
cdr3_nt: TGTGCCAGCAGCTTAACTAGCGGGAGTACGTACGAGCAGTACTTC

j_call: TRBJ2-1
d_call: TRBD1
clone_size: -
v_call: TRBV10-3
cdr3_aa: CAVPGQGVNEQFF
cdr3_nt: TGTGCCGTGCCCGGACAGGGGGTAAATGAGCAGTTCTTC

j_call: TRBJ1-2
d_call: TRBD1
clone_size: -
v_call: TRBV5-4
cdr3_aa: CASSPLDRERDGYTF
cdr3_nt: TGTGCCAGCAGCCCACTGGACAGGGAAAGGGATGGCTACACCTTC

j_call: TRBJ2-7
d_call: -
clone_size: once
v_call: TRBV2
cdr3_aa: CASSDPPRYEQYF
cdr3_nt: TGTGCCAGCAGTGACCCCCCCAGGTACGAGCAGTACTTC

j_call: TRBJ2-7
d_call: TRBD1
clone_size: -
v_call: TRBV27
cdr3_aa: CASISGTGRYEQYF
cdr3_nt: TGTGCCAGCATTTCCGGGACAGGGAGGTACGAGCAGTACTTC

j_call: TRBJ2-7
d_call: TRBD1
clone_size: many
v_call: TRBV11-2
cdr3_aa: CASSQGVEQYF
cdr3_nt: TGTGCCAGCAGCCAGGGGGTCGAGCAGTACTTC

j_call: TRBJ2-2
d_call: -
clone_size: -
v_call: TRBV18
cdr3_aa: CASSPRRGTGELFF
cdr3_nt: TGTGCCAGCTCACCACGCAGGGGCACCGGGGAGCTGTTTTTT

j_call: TRBJ1-1
d_call: TRBD1
clone_size: -
v_call: TRBV5-5
cdr3_aa: CASSSDRARPEAFF
cdr3_nt: TGTGCCAGCAGTTCCGACAGGGCGAGACCTGAAGCTTTCTTT

j_call: TRBJ1-5
d_call: -
clone_size: -
v_call: TRBV7-9
cdr3_aa: CASSRSGTGGEPQHF
cdr3_nt: TGTGCCAGCAGCCGCAGTGGGACGGGTGGGGAGCCCCAGCATTTT

j_call: TRBJ2-1
d_call: -
clone_size: -
v_call: TRBV4-3
cdr3_aa: CASSQDSVRGSSSYNEQFF
cdr3_nt: TGCGCCAGCAGCCAAGATAGTGTGAGGGGGTCAAGCTCCTACAATGAGCAGTTCTTC

j_call: TRBJ2-7
d_call: TRBD2
clone_size: -
v_call: TRBV27
cdr3_aa: CASRRTSQYEQYF
cdr3_nt: TGTGCCAGCAGGCGGACTAGCCAATACGAGCAGTACTTC

j_call: TRBJ1-2
d_call: TRBD1
clone_size: -
v_call: TRBV11-2
cdr3_aa: CASSRQGVGRDYGYTF
cdr3_nt: TGTGCCAGCAGCCGACAGGGAGTGGGTCGTGACTATGGCTACACCTTC

j_call: TRBJ1-1
d_call: -
clone_size: -
v_call: TRBV6-4
cdr3_aa: CATRRGGENTEAFF
cdr3_nt: TGTGCTACCAGGCGGGGCGGTGAGAACACTGAAGCTTTCTTT

j_call: TRBJ2-7
d_call: TRBD2
clone_size: -
v_call: TRBV11-3
cdr3_aa: CASSPGGYEQYF
cdr3_nt: TGTGCCAGCAGCCCGGGGGGCTACGAGCAGTACTTC

j_call: TRBJ1-2
d_call: -
clone_size: -
v_call: TRBV2
cdr3_aa: CASSGGRDGYTF
cdr3_nt: TGTGCCAGCAGTGGAGGCAGGGACGGCTACACCTTC

j_call: TRBJ2-7
d_call: TRBD2
clone_size: -
v_call: TRBV27
cdr3_aa: CASSFGTSVEQYF
cdr3_nt: TGTGCCAGCAGTTTCGGGACTAGCGTCGAGCAGTACTTC

j_call: TRBJ2-3
d_call: -
clone_size: -
v_call: TRBV29-1
cdr3_aa: CSVAWWGIQATQYF
cdr3_nt: TGCAGCGTCGCGTGGTGGGGTATCCAGGCAACGCAGTATTTT

j_call: TRBJ2-7
d_call: -
clone_size: -
v_call: TRBV30
cdr3_aa: CAWSGKYEQYF
cdr3_nt: TGTGCCTGGAGCGGGAAATACGAGCAGTACTTC

j_call: TRBJ1-6
d_call: -
clone_size: -
v_call: TRBV6-5
cdr3_aa: CASRRGGVSGSPLHF
cdr3_nt: TGTGCCAGCAGGCGAGGAGGGGTTTCGGGGTCACCCCTCCACTTT

j_call: TRBJ1-4
d_call: TRBD1
clone_size: -
v_call: TRBV28
cdr3_aa: CASSSTGTGHEKLFF
cdr3_nt: TGTGCCAGCAGTTCAACCGGGACAGGGCATGAAAAACTGTTTTTT

j_call: TRBJ1-2
d_call: -
clone_size: -
v_call: TRBV6-4
cdr3_aa: CASSEEGTNYGYTF
cdr3_nt: TGTGCCAGCAGTGAGGAGGGGACTAACTATGGCTACACCTTC

j_call: TRBJ1-3
d_call: -
clone_size: -
v_call: TRBV6-6
cdr3_aa: CASSYSFVTGNTIYF
cdr3_nt: TGTGCCAGCAGTTACTCGTTCGTGACGGGAAACACCATATATTTT

j_call: TRBJ2-2
d_call: -
clone_size: -
v_call: TRBV25-1
cdr3_aa: CASSELRGQGTGELFF
cdr3_nt: TGTGCCAGCAGTGAATTGAGGGGCCAGGGCACCGGGGAGCTGTTTTTT

j_call: TRBJ2-5
d_call: -
clone_size: once
v_call: TRBV7-2
cdr3_aa: CASSLGGREKETQYF
cdr3_nt: TGTGCCAGCAGCTTAGGAGGGAGAGAAAAGGAGACCCAGTACTTC